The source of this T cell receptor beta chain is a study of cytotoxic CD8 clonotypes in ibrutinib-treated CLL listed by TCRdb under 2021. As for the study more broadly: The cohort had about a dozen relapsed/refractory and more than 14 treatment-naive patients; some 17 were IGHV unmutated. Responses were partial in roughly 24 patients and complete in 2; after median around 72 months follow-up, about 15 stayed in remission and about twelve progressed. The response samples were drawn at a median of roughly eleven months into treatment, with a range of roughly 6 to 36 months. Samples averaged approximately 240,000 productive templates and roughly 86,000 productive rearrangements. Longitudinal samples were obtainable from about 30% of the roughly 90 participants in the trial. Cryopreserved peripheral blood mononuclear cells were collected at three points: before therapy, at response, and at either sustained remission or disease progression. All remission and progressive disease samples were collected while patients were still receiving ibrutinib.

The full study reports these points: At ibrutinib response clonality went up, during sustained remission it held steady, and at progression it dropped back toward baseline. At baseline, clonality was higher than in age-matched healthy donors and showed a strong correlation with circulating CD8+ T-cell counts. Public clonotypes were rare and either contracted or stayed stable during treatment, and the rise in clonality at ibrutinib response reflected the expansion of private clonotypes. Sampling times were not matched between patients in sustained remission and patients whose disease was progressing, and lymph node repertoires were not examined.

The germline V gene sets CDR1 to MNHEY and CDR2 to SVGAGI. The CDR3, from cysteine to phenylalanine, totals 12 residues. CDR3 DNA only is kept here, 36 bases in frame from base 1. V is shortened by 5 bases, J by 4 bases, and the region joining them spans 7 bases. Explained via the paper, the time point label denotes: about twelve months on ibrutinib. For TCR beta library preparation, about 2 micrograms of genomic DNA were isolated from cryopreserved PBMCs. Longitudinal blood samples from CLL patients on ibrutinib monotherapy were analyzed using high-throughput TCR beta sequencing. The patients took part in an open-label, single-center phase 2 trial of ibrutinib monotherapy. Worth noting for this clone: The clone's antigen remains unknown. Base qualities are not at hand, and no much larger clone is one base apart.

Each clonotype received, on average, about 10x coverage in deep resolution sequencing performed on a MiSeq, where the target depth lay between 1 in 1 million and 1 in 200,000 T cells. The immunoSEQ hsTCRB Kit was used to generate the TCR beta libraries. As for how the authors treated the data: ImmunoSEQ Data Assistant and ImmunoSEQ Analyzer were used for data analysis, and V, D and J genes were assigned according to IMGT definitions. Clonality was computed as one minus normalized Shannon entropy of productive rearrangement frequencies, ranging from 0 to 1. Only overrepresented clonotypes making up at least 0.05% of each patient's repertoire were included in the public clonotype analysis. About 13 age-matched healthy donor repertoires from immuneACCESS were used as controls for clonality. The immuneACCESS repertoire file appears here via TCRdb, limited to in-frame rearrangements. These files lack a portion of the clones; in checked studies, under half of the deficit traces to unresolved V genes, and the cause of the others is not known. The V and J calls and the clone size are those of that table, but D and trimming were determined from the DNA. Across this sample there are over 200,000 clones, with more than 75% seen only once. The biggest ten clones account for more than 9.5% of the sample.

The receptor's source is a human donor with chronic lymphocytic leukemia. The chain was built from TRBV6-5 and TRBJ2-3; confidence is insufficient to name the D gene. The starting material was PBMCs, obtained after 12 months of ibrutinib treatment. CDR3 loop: CASSPNADTQYF. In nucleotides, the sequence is TGTGCCAGCAGTCCAAATGCAGATACGCAGTATTTT.